A single sample gave rise to the 23 T cell receptor beta chains below, sequenced in a study of response to subunit inactivated influenza vaccine. TCRdb re-called the RT-PCR reads with MiXCR, one entry per CDR3 protein. The sample consists of more than 700,000 distinct CDR3 sequences, 21% of them appearing once. Sample: PBMCs from blood, taken roughly 5 days after vaccination. These receptors all stem from a man aged 45-60 years who received an inactivated influenza vaccine.

J is TRBJ2-7 and V is TRBV5-1; D might be TRBD2 (6 bases). The V end was cut by 5 bases, the J end by 5 bases, with 11 bases between. The CDR3 loop spans 12 amino acids. Per the germline V gene, CDR1 is SGHRS and CDR2 is YFSETQ. In DNA form, the CDR3 reads TGCGCCAGCAGGGAGGGTTTCAACGAGCAGTACTTC. Translated: CASREGFNEQYF.

The table lists this clonotype with a few counts. V gene TRBV10-3 combines with J gene TRBJ2-3, with 7 bases aligning to TRBD1. The CDR3 has 16 amino acids. In germline, CDR1 is ENHRY, CDR2 SYGVKD. V gave up 7 bases and J gave up 6 bases; unmatched junction bases: 16. The CDR3 nucleotides read TGTGCCATCAAGGGGGCACCCGGGACGTCAACGGATACGCAGTATTTT. Translation: CAIKGAPGTSTDTQYF.

The chain uses TRBV7-2 and TRBJ2-2; D not resolved. V lost 2 bases to trimming and J lost 3 bases, with 7 bases between them. Germline CDR1 and CDR2: SGHTA and FQGNSA. This CDR3 has 14 residues. The CDR3, as DNA: TGTGCCAGCAGCTTAAGTCGATACACCGGGGAGCTGTTTTTT. This translates into CASSLSRYTGELFF.

The count of this clonotype is one. J is TRBJ2-6 and V is TRBV4-1; D possibly corresponds to TRBD1 (5 bases). The germline CDR1 and CDR2 sequences are MGHRA and YSYEKL. CDR3 length: 16 amino acids. V lost 3 bases to trimming and J lost 2 bases, with 11 bases between them. Written as DNA, the CDR3 is TGCGCCAGCAGCCAGGGGCACGGCGCTGGGGCCAACGTCCTGACTTTC. Its protein product is CASSQGHGAGANVLTF.

The J gene is TRBJ2-5, the V gene TRBV20-1; D ambiguous. V was trimmed by 3 bases and J by 1 base, leaving 12 bases between them. Looked up from germline, CDR1 is DFQATT and CDR2 is SNEGSKA (reference sequence). CDR3 length: 14 residues. The chain's CDR3 is CSASFSRSQETQYF. CDR3 bases: TGCAGTGCTAGTTTTAGCAGGTCCCAAGAGACCCAGTACTTC.

This clonotype has a handful of counts. The chain recombines TRBV5-1 with TRBJ2-3; TRBD1 or TRBD2 may be the D gene (5 bases each). Germline V gene data show CDR1 as SGHRS and CDR2 as YFSETQ. V was pared by 5 bases and J by 3 bases, with 13 bases between. The CDR3 runs 14 residues. Written as DNA, the CDR3 is TGCGCCAGCAGGGTGACAGAGGGGACAGATACGCAGTATTTT. Translating it yields CASRVTEGTDTQYF.

This chain links TRBV5-1 with TRBJ2-1; TRBD2 agrees at 10 bases. J was trimmed by 7 bases and V by 5 bases; bases with no gene match: 9. The CDR3 spans 15 residues. Germline values: CDR1 SGHRS, CDR2 YFSETQ. CDR3 residues: CASRPASGSRNEQFF. The CDR3 DNA reads TGCGCCAGCAGGCCGGCTAGCGGGAGTAGGAATGAGCAGTTCTTC.

This clonotype was seen a few times. The rearrangement uses TRBV12-3 or TRBV12-4 and TRBJ2-5, with 10 nucleotides matching TRBD2. CDR3 length: 16 residues. Trimming cost V 1 base and J 2 bases; bases outside gene matches: 4. The CDR3 DNA follows: TGTGCCAGCAGTTTAGTAGCGGGGGGCTTACAAGAGACCCAGTACTTC. It specifies CASSLVAGGLQETQYF.

For the CDR3, the DNA is TGCAGTGCCCAAGAGGACCCGGGTGAAGCTTTCTTT. Translated, it gives CSAQEDPGEAFF. The chain is built from TRBV20-1 and TRBJ1-1; D is uncertain. The CDR3 consists of 12 residues. V was pared by 6 bases and J by 7 bases, with 15 bases between. Germline-derived CDR1 and CDR2 are DFQATT and SNEGSKA (reference sequence).

The gene calls are TRBV7-9 and TRBJ1-2, with D possibly TRBD1 on 5 matching bases. V lost 5 bases, J lost 1 base, and 17 bases lay in between. The CDR3 runs 16 residues. The germline V gene encodes CDR1 SEHNR and CDR2 FQNEAQ (reference sequence). The CDR3 region has the DNA TGTGCCAGCAGCCAAACCCCGGGGCTCCTTAACTATGGCTACACCTTC. It yields the protein CASSQTPGLLNYGYTF.

The rearrangement links TRBV7-2 to TRBJ1-1; possible D gene TRBD1, 5 bases. The CDR3 extends over 14 amino acids. The germline V gene has CDR1 SGHTA and CDR2 FQGNSA. V was trimmed by 2 bases and J by 4 bases, leaving 11 bases between them. CDR3 amino acids: CASSLQEGLTEAFF. CDR3 in DNA: TGTGCCAGCAGCTTACAGGAGGGGCTCACTGAAGCTTTCTTT.

The rearrangement uses TRBV29-1 and TRBJ2-3, with 7 bases aligning to TRBD1. The CDR3 runs to 14 residues. V trimming: 6 bases; J trimming: 3 bases; junction bases outside the gene matches: 9. Germline CDR1 is SQVTM and CDR2 is ANQGSEA. The CDR3 here is CSVTPGQSTDTQYF. The CDR3 nucleotides are TGCAGCGTCACACCGGGACAGTCAACAGATACGCAGTATTTT.

In its sample, this clonotype was seen a few times. The CDR3 loop is CASNPTRGRLYF. CDR3 DNA: TGTGCCAGCAATCCCACCAGGGGAAGATTATACTTC. V gene TRBV6-5 combines with J gene TRBJ2-7, with D possibly being TRBD1 (6 bases). Between the trimmed V and J ends, which lost 7 bases and 13 bases, there was a span of 20 bases. The CDR3 has 12 residues. CDR1 and CDR2 (germline): MNHEY, SVGAGI.

The sample holds a few counts of this clonotype. The chain has TRBV7-9 and TRBJ1-2; 10 bases line up with TRBD1. CDR1 is SEHNR and CDR2 is FQNEAQ in the germline V gene (reference sequence). This CDR3 has 14 amino acids. Germline trimming cut 1 base from V and 6 bases from J; bases unmatched to any gene: 2. The CDR3 sequence: CASSLGTGGDGYTF. DNA of the CDR3: TGTGCCAGCAGCTTAGGGACAGGGGGTGATGGCTACACCTTC.

The V gene is TRBV20-1, the J gene TRBJ2-3; 12 bases line up with TRBD2. This CDR3 comprises 19 residues. The V segment lost 6 bases and the J segment 2 bases; nucleotides outside the gene matches: 18. In germline, CDR1 is DFQATT, CDR2 SNEGSKA (reference sequence). CDR3 DNA sequence: TGCAGTGCCCAGCGGCTAGCGGGAGGGAGCTTTATACTCACAGATACGCAGTATTTT. This codes for CSAQRLAGGSFILTDTQYF.

J is TRBJ1-6 and V is TRBV7-9; D unclear. The CDR3 has 15 residues. Looked up from germline, CDR1 is SEHNR and CDR2 is FQNEAQ (reference sequence). V was clipped by 5 bases and J by 5 bases, with 13 bases between them. CDR3 nucleotides: TGTGCCAGCAGCCCCGCGGGAAGGAATAATTCACCCCTCCACTTT. Its translation: CASSPAGRNNSPLHF.

This clonotype was counted a few times. V and J are TRBV6-1 and TRBJ2-3; the D gene could be TRBD1 or TRBD2 (6 bases each). The CDR3 length is 15 residues. CDR1 is MNHNS and CDR2 is SASEGT in the germline V gene. Deletions cut 6 bases from V and 3 bases from J, with 16 bases between. The CDR3 coding sequence is TGTGCCAGCAGGCCGACGGGGGCGCGGACAGATACGCAGTATTTT. Its protein is CASRPTGARTDTQYF.

This clonotype was counted a few times. The chain has TRBV10-3 and TRBJ2-3; 8 nucleotides agree with TRBD1. The CDR3 runs to 15 residues. Germline assignment: CDR1 ENHRY and CDR2 SYGVKD. V shed 0 bases and J 1 base; nucleotides not matched to a gene: 0. The CDR3 DNA reads TGTGCCATCAGTGAGTCACAGGGGGGCACAGATACGCAGTATTTT. This codes for CAISESQGGTDTQYF.

This clonotype was recorded many times. The chain carries TRBV5-1 and TRBJ2-1, with D possibly TRBD2 on 5 matching bases. Trimming took 0 bases from V and 7 from J, leaving 14 bases between them. Germline CDR1 is SGHRS and CDR2 is YFSETQ. This CDR3 comprises 15 residues. CDR3 in DNA: TGCGCCAGCAGCTTGGACCCGGGAAAAGTAAATGAGCAGTTCTTC. Translation: CASSLDPGKVNEQFF.

The gene calls are TRBV12-3 or TRBV12-4 and TRBJ2-4; D remains ambiguous. V lost 5 bases and J 2 bases, leaving 10 bases between the germline ends. The CDR3 extends over 14 amino acids. This chain's CDR3 is CASSPSGSKNIQYF. The DNA of the CDR3 is TGTGCCAGCAGTCCATCGGGTTCCAAAAACATTCAGTACTTC.

V gene TRBV20-1 combines with J gene TRBJ2-2; D is uncertain. V was cut by 4 bases and J by 0 bases, with 9 bases left in between. The CDR3 has 14 amino acids. In germline, CDR1 is DFQATT, CDR2 SNEGSKA (reference sequence). The CDR3 region is CSAISGTNTGELFF. CDR3 nucleotides: TGCAGTGCTATAAGTGGAACGAACACCGGGGAGCTGTTTTTT.

The chain joins TRBV5-1 to TRBJ1-1, with D perhaps matching TRBD1 (6 bases). CDR1 is SGHRS, CDR2 YFSETQ, per germline. The CDR3 loop spans 14 amino acids. Trimming shortened V by 0 bases and J by 3 bases, and 9 bases separated the two germline ends. CDR3 sequence (DNA): TGCGCCAGCAGCTTGGCCAGGGGCGACACTGAAGCTTTCTTT. This codes for CASSLARGDTEAFF.

The sample holds a few counts of this clonotype. The chain recombines TRBV20-1 with TRBJ1-5, with D maybe TRBD1 (6 bases). The CDR3 has 18 amino acids. CDR1 is DFQATT, CDR2 SNEGSKA, per germline (reference sequence). Trimming cost V 3 bases and J 0 bases, with 21 bases left between them. The CDR3: CSASPEKTGPYSNQPQHF. CDR3 DNA sequence: TGCAGTGCTAGCCCGGAGAAGACAGGTCCGTATAGCAATCAGCCCCAGCATTTT.